This T cell receptor (beta chain) was captured in a study of cytomegalovirus exposure and HLA in healthy donors. Notes on the study in general: Trimming of TCR beta V- and J-genes showed a link, identified in a later analysis, to a missense DCLRE1C variant. The study flagged roughly 160 TCR beta chains as cytomegalovirus-associated. One later analysis reportedly identified an Asian-associated ancestry cluster that showed fewer N-insertions than the 666-donor mean.

Primers: 60 Vbeta forward and 13 Jbeta reverse. TCRdb's table, derived via immunoSEQ multiplex PCR, lists solely in-frame clones and lacks some. The table includes 60,000 to 70,000 clones, less than 75% detected once. Germline V gene sequence: CDR1 SGHVS, CDR2 FNYEAQ. The CDR3 loop spans 16 amino acids. Trimming took 2 bases from V and 2 from J, leaving 13 bases between them. This clone was detected a few times. Its matching antigen is unknown. The chain uses TRBV7-6 and TRBJ1-5; D perhaps matches TRBD1 (5 bases). Sequences were obtained from PBMCs. This receptor was taken from a man aged 50-59 years in good health and CMV-seropositive. DNA of the CDR3: TGTGCCAGCAGCTTATCACCGGGGGAGGGCAATCAGCCCCAGCATTTT. It is translated as CASSLSPGEGNQPQHF. Full variable domain (outside the CDR3, taken from reference TRBV7-6 and TRBJ1-5): GAGVSQSPRYKVTKRGQDVALRCDPISGHVSLYWYRQALGQGPEFLTYFNYEAQQDKSGLPNDRFSAERPEGSISTLTIQRTEQRDSAMYRCASSLSPGEGNQPQHFGDGTRLSIL.